This T cell receptor (beta chain) was identified in a study of cytomegalovirus exposure and HLA in healthy donors. The study ran its PCR with 60 Vbeta and 13 Jbeta primers. Libraries were prepared by immunoSEQ multiplex PCR; TCRdb keeps only in-frame clonotypes and omits some of them. The sample lists roughly 130,000 clones, roughly 70% occurring once. The CDR3 runs to 15 residues. V lost 6 bases, J lost 0 bases, and 5 bases stayed unmatched. Germline V gene data show CDR1 as MRHNA and CDR2 as SNTAGT. The gene calls are TRBV6-4 and TRBJ2-3; the match to TRBD2 covers 8 bases. The sequencing sample was made of PBMCs. This receptor was obtained from a man between 18 and 35 years old in good health and CMV-seropositive. In DNA, the CDR3 is TGTGCCAGCAGGGTTAGCGGGAAGAGCACAGATACGCAGTATTTT. Translated, it gives CASRVSGKSTDTQYF.